This TCR beta chain stems from a study of T-cell memory formation after mild COVID-19. On the study more broadly: Among the donors, TCR clusters were largely specific to each donor.

Broader study findings: Confirmation of SARS-CoV-2 specificity was lacking for second-wave clones peaking day 37.

TCRdb analysed the 5' RACE reads with MiXCR anew, one entry per CDR3 protein. This sample has 280,000 or so distinct CDR3 sequences, with 8% to 9% found just once. This clonotype has just a few counts. Its antigen is as yet unknown. The V and J ends lost 2 bases and 7 bases, in that order; junction bases with no gene match: 7. Germline loops: CDR1 SGHDT, CDR2 YYEEEE. CDR3 length: 15 residues. Specimen: PBMCs or a T cell subset sorted from them (not recorded which). The chain joins TRBV5-6 to TRBJ2-2, with TRBD1 matching 8 bases. This TCR derives from a man aged 18 to 29 who had mild COVID-19 (a few samples of this study predate the infection). Cell type and time point are not known. CDR3 loop: CASSFSRGLGGELFF. As DNA, the CDR3 is TGTGCCAGCAGCTTTTCCAGGGGGCTCGGCGGGGAGCTGTTTTTT.